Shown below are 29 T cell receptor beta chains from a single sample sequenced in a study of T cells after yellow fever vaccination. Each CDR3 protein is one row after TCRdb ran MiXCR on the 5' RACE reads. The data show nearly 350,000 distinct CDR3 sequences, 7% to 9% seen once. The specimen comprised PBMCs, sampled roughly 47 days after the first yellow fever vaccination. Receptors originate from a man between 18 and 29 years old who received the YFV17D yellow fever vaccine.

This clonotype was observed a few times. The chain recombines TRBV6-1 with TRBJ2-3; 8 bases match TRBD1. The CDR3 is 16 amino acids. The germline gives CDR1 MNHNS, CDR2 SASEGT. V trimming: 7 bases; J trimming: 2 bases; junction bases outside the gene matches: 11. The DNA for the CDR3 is TGTGCCAGCACTGCCCTGGACAGGGAAAACACAGATACGCAGTATTTT. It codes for CASTALDRENTDTQYF.

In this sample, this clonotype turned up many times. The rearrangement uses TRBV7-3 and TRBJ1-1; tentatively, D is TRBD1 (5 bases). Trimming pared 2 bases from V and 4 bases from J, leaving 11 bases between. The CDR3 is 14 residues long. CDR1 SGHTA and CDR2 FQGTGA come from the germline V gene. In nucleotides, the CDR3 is TGTGCCAGCAGCTTAGCAGGGAGTGGCACTGAAGCTTTCTTT. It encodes CASSLAGSGTEAFF.

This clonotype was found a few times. In DNA form, the CDR3 reads TGCAGCGTTGAGAGGAGCTCCTACAATGAGCAGTTCTTC. Translating gives CSVERSSYNEQFF. The chain employs TRBV29-1 and TRBJ2-1, with no clear D. The CDR3 has 13 residues. CDR1 and CDR2 (germline): SQVTM, ANQGSEA. The germline V and J ends were trimmed by 3 bases and 0 bases, with 6 bases remaining between them.

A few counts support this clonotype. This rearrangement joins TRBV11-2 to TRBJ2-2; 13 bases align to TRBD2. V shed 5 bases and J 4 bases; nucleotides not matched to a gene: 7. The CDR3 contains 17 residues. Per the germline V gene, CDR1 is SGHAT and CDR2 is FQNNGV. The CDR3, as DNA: TGTGCCAGCAGCCTCCGACTAGCGGGGGGTTCCACCGGGGAGCTGTTTTTT. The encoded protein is CASSLRLAGGSTGELFF.

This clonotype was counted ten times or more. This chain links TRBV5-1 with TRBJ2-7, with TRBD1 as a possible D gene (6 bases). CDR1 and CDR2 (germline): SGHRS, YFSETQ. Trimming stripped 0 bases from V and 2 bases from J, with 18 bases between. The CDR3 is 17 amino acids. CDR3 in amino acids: CASSLAFSTGVAYEQYF. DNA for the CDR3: TGCGCCAGCAGCTTGGCATTCTCGACAGGAGTGGCCTACGAGCAGTACTTC.

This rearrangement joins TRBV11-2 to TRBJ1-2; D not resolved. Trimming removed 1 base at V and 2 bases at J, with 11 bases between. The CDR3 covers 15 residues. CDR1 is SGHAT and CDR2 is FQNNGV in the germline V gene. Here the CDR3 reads CASSLVRRTNYGYTF. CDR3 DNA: TGTGCCAGCAGCTTAGTGAGGCGGACCAACTATGGCTACACCTTC. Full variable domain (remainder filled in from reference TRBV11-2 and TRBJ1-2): EAGVAQSPRYKIIEKRQSVAFWCNPISGHATLYWYQQILGQGPKLLIQFQNNGVVDDSQLPKDRFSAERLKGVDSTLKIQPAKLEDSAVYLCASSLVRRTNYGYTFGSGTRLTVV.

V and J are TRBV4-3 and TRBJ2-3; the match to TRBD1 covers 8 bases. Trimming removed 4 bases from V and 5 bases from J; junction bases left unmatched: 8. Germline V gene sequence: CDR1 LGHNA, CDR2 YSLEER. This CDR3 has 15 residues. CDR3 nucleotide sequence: TGCGCCAGCAGCCTCCAGGCTGGACAGGGAGATACGCAGTATTTT. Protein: CASSLQAGQGDTQYF.

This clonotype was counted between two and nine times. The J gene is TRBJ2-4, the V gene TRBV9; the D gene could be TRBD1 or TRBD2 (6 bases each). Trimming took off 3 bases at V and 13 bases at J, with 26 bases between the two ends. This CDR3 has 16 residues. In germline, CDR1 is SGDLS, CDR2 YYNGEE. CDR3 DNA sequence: TGTGCCAGCAGCGAGAGGGGGGCAGCGCCGATTTTTAGCCAGTACTTC. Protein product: CASSERGAAPIFSQYF.

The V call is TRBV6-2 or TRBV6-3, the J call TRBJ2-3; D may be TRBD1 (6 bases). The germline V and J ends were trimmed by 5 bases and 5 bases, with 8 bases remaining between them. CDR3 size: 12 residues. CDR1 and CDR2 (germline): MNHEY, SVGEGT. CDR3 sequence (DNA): TGTGCCAGCAGTACGACAGGAGATACGCAGTATTTT. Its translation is CASSTTGDTQYF.

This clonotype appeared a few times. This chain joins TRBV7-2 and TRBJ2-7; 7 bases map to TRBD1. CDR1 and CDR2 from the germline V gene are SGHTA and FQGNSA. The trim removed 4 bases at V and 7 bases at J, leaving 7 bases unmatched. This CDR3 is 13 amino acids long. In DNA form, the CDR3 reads TGTGCCAGCAGCTCGACAGGGCGTTGGGAGCAGTACGTC. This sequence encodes CASSSTGRWEQYV.

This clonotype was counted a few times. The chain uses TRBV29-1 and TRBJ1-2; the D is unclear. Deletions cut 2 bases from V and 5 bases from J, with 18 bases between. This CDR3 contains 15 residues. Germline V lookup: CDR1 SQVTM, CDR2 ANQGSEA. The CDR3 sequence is CSVERSSRVGYGYTF. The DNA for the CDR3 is TGCAGCGTTGAACGCTCCAGTCGGGTGGGGTATGGCTACACCTTC. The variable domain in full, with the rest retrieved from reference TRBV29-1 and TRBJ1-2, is SAVISQKPSRDICQRGTSLTIQCQVDSQVTMMFWYRQQPGQSLTLIATANQGSEATYESGFVIDKFPISRPNLTFSTLTVSNMSPEDSSIYLCSVERSSRVGYGYTFGSGTRLTVV.

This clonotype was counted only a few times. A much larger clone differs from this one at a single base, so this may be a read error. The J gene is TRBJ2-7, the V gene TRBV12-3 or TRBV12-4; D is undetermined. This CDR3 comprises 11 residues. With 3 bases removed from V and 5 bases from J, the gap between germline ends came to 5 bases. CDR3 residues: CASSLGNEQYV. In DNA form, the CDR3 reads TGTGCCAGCAGTTTGGGAAACGAGCAGTACGTC.

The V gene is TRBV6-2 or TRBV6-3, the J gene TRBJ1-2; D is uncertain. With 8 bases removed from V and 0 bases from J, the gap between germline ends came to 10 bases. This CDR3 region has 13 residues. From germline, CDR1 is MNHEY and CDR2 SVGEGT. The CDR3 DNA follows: TGTGCCAGCCATACAAGTTCTAACTATGGCTACACCTTC. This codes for CASHTSSNYGYTF.

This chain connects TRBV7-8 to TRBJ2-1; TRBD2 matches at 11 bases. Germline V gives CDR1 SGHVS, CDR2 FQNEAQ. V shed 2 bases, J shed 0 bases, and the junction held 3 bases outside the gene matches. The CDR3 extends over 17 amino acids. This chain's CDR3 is CASSLPLAGDSYNEQFF. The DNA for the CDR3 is TGTGCCAGCAGCTTACCACTAGCGGGGGACTCCTACAATGAGCAGTTCTTC.

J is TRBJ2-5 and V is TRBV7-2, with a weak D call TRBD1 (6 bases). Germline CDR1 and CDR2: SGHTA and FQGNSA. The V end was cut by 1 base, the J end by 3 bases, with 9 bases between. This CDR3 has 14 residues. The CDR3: CASSLEAGEETQYF. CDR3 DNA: TGTGCCAGCAGCTTAGAGGCAGGGGAAGAGACCCAGTACTTC.

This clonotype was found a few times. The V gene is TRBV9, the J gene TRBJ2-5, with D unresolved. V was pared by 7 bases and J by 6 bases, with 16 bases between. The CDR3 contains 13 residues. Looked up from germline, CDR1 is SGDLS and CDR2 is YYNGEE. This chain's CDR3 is CASGPDWRQTQYF. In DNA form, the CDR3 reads TGTGCCAGCGGCCCTGATTGGAGACAGACCCAGTACTTC.

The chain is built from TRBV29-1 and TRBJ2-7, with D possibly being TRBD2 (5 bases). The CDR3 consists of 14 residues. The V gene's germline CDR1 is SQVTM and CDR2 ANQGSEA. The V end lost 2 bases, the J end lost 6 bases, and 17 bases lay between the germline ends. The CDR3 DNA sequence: TGCAGCGTTGAAACTAGTATGGGGTTGGGCGAGCAGTACTTC. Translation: CSVETSMGLGEQYF.

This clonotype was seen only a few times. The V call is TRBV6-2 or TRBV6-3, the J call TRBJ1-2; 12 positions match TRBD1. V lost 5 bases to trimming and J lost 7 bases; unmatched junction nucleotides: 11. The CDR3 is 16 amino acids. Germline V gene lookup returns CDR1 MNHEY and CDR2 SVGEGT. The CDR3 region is CASSAPGQGALGGYTF. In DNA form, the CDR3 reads TGTGCCAGCAGTGCTCCGGGACAGGGGGCGCTTGGTGGCTACACCTTC.

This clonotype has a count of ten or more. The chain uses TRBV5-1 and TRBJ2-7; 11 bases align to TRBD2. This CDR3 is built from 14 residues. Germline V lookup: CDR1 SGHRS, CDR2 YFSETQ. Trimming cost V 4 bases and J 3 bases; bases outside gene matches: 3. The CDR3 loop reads CASSGTSGGYEQYF. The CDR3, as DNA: TGCGCCAGCAGCGGAACTAGCGGGGGCTACGAGCAGTACTTC.

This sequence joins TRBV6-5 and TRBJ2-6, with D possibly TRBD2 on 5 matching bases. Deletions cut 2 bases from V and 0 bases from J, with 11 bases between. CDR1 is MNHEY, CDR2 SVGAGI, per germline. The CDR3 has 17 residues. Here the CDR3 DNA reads TGTGCCAGCAGTTACCTAGGACTGGGCTCTGGGGCCAACGTCCTGACTTTC. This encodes CASSYLGLGSGANVLTF.

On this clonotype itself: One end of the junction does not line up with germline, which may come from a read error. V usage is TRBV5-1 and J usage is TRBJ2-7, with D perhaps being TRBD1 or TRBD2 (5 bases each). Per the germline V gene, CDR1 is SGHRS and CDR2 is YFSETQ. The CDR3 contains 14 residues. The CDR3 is CASSSGTETYERYF. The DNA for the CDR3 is TGCGCCAGCAGCTCCGGGACGGAAACCTACGAGCGGTACTTC.

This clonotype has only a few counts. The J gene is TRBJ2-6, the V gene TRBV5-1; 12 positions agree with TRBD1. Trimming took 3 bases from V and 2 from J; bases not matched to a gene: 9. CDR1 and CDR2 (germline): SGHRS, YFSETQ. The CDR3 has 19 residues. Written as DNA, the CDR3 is TGCGCCAGCAGCTGGGGCGGGACAGGGGGCATCGCTGGGGCCAACGTCCTGACTTTC. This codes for CASSWGGTGGIAGANVLTF.

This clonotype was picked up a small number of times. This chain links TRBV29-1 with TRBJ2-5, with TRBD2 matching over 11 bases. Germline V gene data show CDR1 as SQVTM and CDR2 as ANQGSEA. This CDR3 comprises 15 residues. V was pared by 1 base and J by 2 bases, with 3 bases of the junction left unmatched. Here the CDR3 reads CSVEAGLAVQETQYF. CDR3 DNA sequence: TGCAGCGTTGAAGCGGGACTAGCGGTTCAAGAGACCCAGTACTTC.

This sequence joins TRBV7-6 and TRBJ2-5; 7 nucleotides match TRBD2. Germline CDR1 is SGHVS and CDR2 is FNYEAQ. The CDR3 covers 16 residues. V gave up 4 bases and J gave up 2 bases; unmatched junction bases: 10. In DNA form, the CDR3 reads TGTGCCAGCAGCTCCCGGATGCGGGGGTTTCAAGAGACCCAGTACTTC. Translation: CASSSRMRGFQETQYF.

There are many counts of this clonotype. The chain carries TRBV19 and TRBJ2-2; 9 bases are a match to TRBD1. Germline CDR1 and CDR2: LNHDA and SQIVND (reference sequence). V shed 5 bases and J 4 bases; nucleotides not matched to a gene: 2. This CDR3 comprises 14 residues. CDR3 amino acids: CASSWDRATGELFF. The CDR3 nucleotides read TGTGCCAGTAGTTGGGACAGGGCCACCGGGGAGCTGTTTTTT.

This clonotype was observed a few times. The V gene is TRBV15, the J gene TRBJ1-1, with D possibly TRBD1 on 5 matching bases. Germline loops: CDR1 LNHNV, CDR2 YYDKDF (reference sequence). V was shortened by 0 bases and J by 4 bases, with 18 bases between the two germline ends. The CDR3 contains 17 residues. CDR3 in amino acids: CATSRDLGGSGSTEAFF. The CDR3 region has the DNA TGTGCCACCAGCAGAGATCTGGGGGGTAGTGGGAGCACTGAAGCTTTCTTT. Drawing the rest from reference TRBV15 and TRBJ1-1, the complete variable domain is DAMVIQNPRYQVTQFGKPVTLSCSQTLNHNVMYWYQQKSSQAPKLLFHYYDKDFNNEADTPDNFQSRRPNTSFCFLDIRSPGLGDTAMYLCATSRDLGGSGSTEAFFGQGTRLTVV.

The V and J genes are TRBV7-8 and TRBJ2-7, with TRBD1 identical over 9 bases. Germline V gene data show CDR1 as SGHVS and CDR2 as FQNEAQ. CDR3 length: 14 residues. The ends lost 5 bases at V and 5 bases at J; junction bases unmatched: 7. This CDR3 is CASSGRDRVDEQYV. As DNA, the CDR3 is TGTGCCAGCAGCGGTCGGGACAGGGTGGACGAGCAGTACGTC.

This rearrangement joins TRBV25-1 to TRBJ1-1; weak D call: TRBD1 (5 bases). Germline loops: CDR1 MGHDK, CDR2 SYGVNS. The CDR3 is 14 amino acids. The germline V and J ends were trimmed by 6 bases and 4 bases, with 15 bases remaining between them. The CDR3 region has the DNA TGTGCCAGCAGACCCGGGGGGAGATTCACTGAAGCTTTCTTT. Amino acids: CASRPGGRFTEAFF. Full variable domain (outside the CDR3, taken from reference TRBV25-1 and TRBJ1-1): EADIYQTPRYLVIGTGKKITLECSQTMGHDKMYWYQQDPGMELHLIHYSYGVNSTEKGDLSSESTVSRIRTEHFPLTLESARPSHTSQYLCASRPGGRFTEAFFGQGTRLTVV.

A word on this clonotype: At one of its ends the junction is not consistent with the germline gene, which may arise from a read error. CDR3 protein: CASSLVGDRPLVF. In DNA, the CDR3 is TGTGCCAGCAGCTTAGTGGGGGACAGGCCTTTGGTCTTC. The V and J genes are TRBV7-2 and TRBJ2-1, with TRBD1 matching 8 bases. The CDR3 is 13 amino acids. Germline V gives CDR1 SGHTA, CDR2 FQGNSA.